This T cell receptor beta chain was captured in a study of low-dose radiotherapy and immunotherapy resistance in tumors. Whole-study context: Participants in Cohort 1 were administered 0.5 Gy per fraction at 2-week intervals, to a cumulative dose of 6.5 Gy. Ipilimumab 1 mg/kg every six weeks, together with nivolumab 240 mg every two weeks, was given intravenously to patients. Cohort 2's total reached 13 Gy over 26 weeks, at 1 Gy per fraction every two weeks.

TRAV and TRBV primers primed cDNA for both TCRalpha and TCRbeta. Amplification, which lasted around 21 PCR cycles, used a constant-region primer and V-primer adapter to amplify TCRs. MiXCR, run by TCRdb on the reads, gives a single entry per CDR3 protein. The data contain about 64,000 distinct CDR3 sequences, about 26% of them seen just once; the ten biggest clones take up about 7%. The CDR3 consists of 15 residues. Per germline, CDR1 DFQATT and CDR2 SNEGSKA (reference sequence). The ends lost 0 bases at V and 10 bases at J; junction bases unmatched: 6. Time point here: before trial treatment. Nivolumab, ipilimumab, aspirin, low-dose cyclophosphamide and low-dose radiotherapy were all administered to the donors.

The rearrangement joins TRBV20-1 to TRBJ2-1; 13 bases align to TRBD2. This receptor was obtained from a male donor with rectosigmoid adenocarcinoma. Sample: PBMCs, taken before treatment. This CDR3 reads CSARDGLAGEREQFF. The CDR3 DNA sequence: TGCAGTGCTAGAGATGGACTAGCGGGAGAGAGGGAGCAGTTCTTC.